This T cell receptor beta chain was sequenced in a study of control samples from healthy donors and cancer patients. Trimming pared 2 bases from V and 3 bases from J, leaving 7 bases between. CDR3 length equals 13 residues. Germline loops: CDR1 MNHNY, CDR2 SVGAGI (reference sequence). TCRdb's table, derived via immunoSEQ multiplex PCR, lists solely in-frame clones and lacks some. The sample lists 100,000 to 150,000 clones; 92% were seen once. The receptor was isolated from a man younger than 30 in good health. The sample consisted of blood. The V and J genes are TRBV6-6 and TRBJ1-1, with unresolved D. This chain's CDR3 is CASSYVMDTEAFF. DNA for the CDR3: TGTGCCAGCAGTTACGTGATGGACACTGAAGCTTTCTTT.